A single sample is the source of the 28 T cell receptor beta chains below, sequenced in a study of identifying expanded T cells in peripheral blood. Some clones are missing from TCRdb's copy, which holds only in-frame ones; the method was immunoSEQ multiplex PCR. The sample contains 75,000 to 90,000 clones, around 90% of which appear only once. The sequenced sample was blood. All receptors derive from a person aged 18 to 70 in good health.

The J gene is TRBJ1-1, the V gene TRBV13; weak D call: TRBD1 (5 bases). The germline gives CDR1 PRHDT, CDR2 FYEKMQ (reference sequence). There are 16 residues in the CDR3. V lost 4 bases, J lost 0 bases, and 15 bases lay in between. CDR3 sequence (DNA): TGTGCCAGCAGCTCCCCCAGGGAGAGTATGAACACTGAAGCTTTCTTT. Protein product: CASSSPRESMNTEAFF.

DNA of the CDR3: TGCGCCAGCAGCCTCGCCGGGACAGGGAGGGAAGGCTACACCTTC. Protein sequence: CASSLAGTGREGYTF. The chain recombines TRBV4-3 with TRBJ1-2; 9 bases are a match to TRBD1. This CDR3 is built from 15 residues. Germline CDR1 reads LGHNA; CDR2 reads YSLEER. V dropped 4 bases and J dropped 8; count of bases not matched to a gene: 11.

The V gene is TRBV10-3, the J gene TRBJ2-1; 10 bases are a match to TRBD2. CDR1 is ENHRY, CDR2 SYGVKD, per germline. The CDR3 consists of 14 residues. After removal of 7 bases from V and 5 bases from J, the junction contained 5 bases not matched to a gene. Here the CDR3 reads CAITGAGGDNEQFF. CDR3 nucleotides: TGTGCCATCACGGGAGCGGGAGGGGACAATGAGCAGTTCTTC.

The chain joins TRBV10-2 to TRBJ1-1, with D possibly being TRBD1 (6 bases). Germline V gives CDR1 WSHSY, CDR2 SAAADI. V lost 6 bases, J lost 2 bases, and 25 bases lay in between. CDR3 size: 18 residues. The CDR3 sequence is CASRGYGAGRGVNTEAFF. In DNA, the CDR3 is TGCGCCAGCAGGGGCTACGGGGCAGGGAGGGGGGTTAACACTGAAGCTTTCTTT.

The chain couples TRBV7-2 to TRBJ1-3; D uncertain. Germline V CDR1 and CDR2: SGHTA, FQGNSA. Between the trimmed V and J ends, which lost 1 base and 0 bases, there was a span of 10 bases. This CDR3 has 16 amino acids. The CDR3 DNA reads TGTGCCAGCAGCTTAGACGGGTCAGTCTCTGGAAACACCATATATTTT. Protein sequence: CASSLDGSVSGNTIYF.

This clone occurred a few times. This CDR3 is CASSSITGGETQYF. CDR3 nucleotides: TGTGCCAGCAGCTCCATAACAGGTGGGGAGACCCAGTACTTC. The chain combines TRBV7-9 with TRBJ2-5; D perhaps matches TRBD1 (5 bases). The V and J ends lost 4 bases and 5 bases respectively, with 14 bases between them. This CDR3 region has 14 residues. CDR1 is SEHNR and CDR2 is FQNEAQ in the germline V gene (reference sequence).

This chain joins TRBV7-9 and TRBJ1-6, with D possibly matching TRBD1 (5 bases). This CDR3 has 14 residues. V was shortened by 5 bases and J by 8 bases, with 13 bases between the two germline ends. In germline, CDR1 is SEHNR, CDR2 FQNEAQ (reference sequence). The DNA of the CDR3 is TGTGCCAGCAGCGCGGGACCGGGGGATTCACCCCTCCACTTT. Its protein is CASSAGPGDSPLHF.

The chain employs TRBV7-3 and TRBJ2-1; possibly TRBD2 for D (7 bases). The CDR3 has 15 residues. In germline, CDR1 is SGHTA, CDR2 FQGTGA. V was cut by 3 bases and J by 9 bases, with 18 bases left in between. CDR3 in amino acids: CASSFRGAPIAEQFF. Written as DNA, the CDR3 is TGTGCCAGCAGCTTTCGGGGGGCCCCTATAGCTGAGCAGTTCTTC.

The chain recombines TRBV2 with TRBJ2-3, with D hard to call. This CDR3 has 14 residues. From germline, CDR1 is SNHLY and CDR2 FYNNEI. The ends were cut back, 6 bases at V and 5 bases at J, with 15 bases in the middle. In DNA form, the CDR3 reads TGTGCCAGCAGCGGGCGGTCCTTCCTAGATACGCAGTATTTT. Amino acid sequence: CASSGRSFLDTQYF. The whole variable domain, remainder taken from reference TRBV2 and TRBJ2-3, is EPEVTQTPSHQVTQMGQEVILRCVPISNHLYFYWYRQILGQKVEFLVSFYNNEISEKSEIFDDQFSVERPDGSNFTLKIRSTKLEDSAMYFCASSGRSFLDTQYFGPGTRLTVL.

The V call is TRBV6-1, the J call TRBJ2-5; 12 bases match TRBD2. J was trimmed by 3 bases and V by 5 bases; bases with no gene match: 4. Germline V gives CDR1 MNHNS, CDR2 SASEGT. CDR3 length: 15 residues. CDR3 sequence (DNA): TGTGCCAGCAGTTCCCGGACTAGCGGGAAAGAGACCCAGTACTTC. Translated: CASSSRTSGKETQYF.

J is TRBJ2-1 and V is TRBV4-2, with 10 bases identical to TRBD2. The CDR3 contains 15 residues. Per the germline V gene, CDR1 is LGHNA and CDR2 is YNFKEQ. V trimming: 8 bases; J trimming: 5 bases; junction bases outside the gene matches: 9. CDR3 DNA: TGTGCCAGCCAACCAGCGGGAGGGCCTAACAATGAGCAGTTCTTC. This codes for CASQPAGGPNNEQFF.

This chain uses TRBV7-6 with TRBJ1-2; D not certain. The CDR3 spans 15 residues. V was pared by 1 base and J by 3 bases, with 12 bases between. Germline CDR1 reads SGHVS; CDR2 reads FNYEAQ. CDR3 DNA sequence: TGTGCCAGCAGCTTAGGGTACCGCGGAGACTATGGCTACACCTTC. The encoded protein is CASSLGYRGDYGYTF.

The rearrangement uses TRBV7-8 and TRBJ2-7, with D maybe TRBD1 (6 bases). The length of the CDR3 is 16 residues. V shed 4 bases and J shed 2 bases, with 18 bases lying between them. The germline V gene has CDR1 SGHVS and CDR2 FQNEAQ. CDR3 bases: TGTGCCAGCAGCTATTCCACAGGGTTTGGGACCTACGAGCAGTACTTC. Amino acids: CASSYSTGFGTYEQYF.

The chain recombines TRBV19 with TRBJ1-1; no definite D call. This CDR3 is 13 amino acids long. The germline CDR1 and CDR2 sequences are LNHDA and SQIVND (reference sequence). V was pared by 3 bases and J by 3 bases, with 8 bases between. This CDR3 reads CASSMWTDTEAFF. The CDR3 region has the DNA TGTGCCAGTAGTATGTGGACGGACACTGAAGCTTTCTTT.

This chain uses TRBV10-1 with TRBJ2-5; D gene unclear. Per germline, CDR1 WNHNN and CDR2 SYGVQD (reference sequence). The CDR3 loop spans 14 amino acids. Trimming stripped 3 bases from V and 5 bases from J, with 13 bases between. The CDR3 coding sequence is TGCGCCAGCAGTGACCAGCCGTTCGGGGAGACCCAGTACTTC. This encodes CASSDQPFGETQYF.

V is TRBV6-5 and J is TRBJ1-2; possible D gene TRBD1, 6 bases. Germline assignment: CDR1 MNHEY and CDR2 SVGAGI. The germline V and J ends were trimmed by 2 bases and 4 bases, with 11 bases remaining between them. The length of the CDR3 is 14 residues. CDR3 nucleotide sequence: TGTGCCAGCAGTTACGGGGGCAAAGGCTATGGCTACACCTTC. This translates into CASSYGGKGYGYTF.

This chain connects TRBV4-1 to TRBJ2-7; 11 nucleotides match TRBD1. Germline V gene lookup returns CDR1 MGHRA and CDR2 YSYEKL. With V trimmed by 4 bases and J by 1 base, 9 bases remained unmatched. This CDR3 comprises 17 residues. The CDR3 sequence: CASSRGGGQGGSYEQYF. CDR3 DNA sequence: TGCGCCAGCAGCCGCGGAGGGGGACAGGGGGGATCCTACGAGCAGTACTTC.

The genes are TRBV5-1 and TRBJ2-3, with D perhaps matching TRBD2 (6 bases). The V gene lost 0 bases and the J gene lost 0 bases, with 11 bases spanning the gap. The CDR3 consists of 16 residues. Looked up from germline, CDR1 is SGHRS and CDR2 is YFSETQ. CDR3 bases: TGCGCCAGCAGCTTGGGGCGGGACGGTAGCACAGATACGCAGTATTTT. Translating gives CASSLGRDGSTDTQYF.

This rearrangement joins TRBV14 to TRBJ1-1, with D perhaps matching TRBD1 (6 bases). V was pared by 1 base and J by 10 bases, with 13 bases between. Germline V gives CDR1 SGHDN, CDR2 FVKESK. The CDR3 is 13 amino acids. The CDR3 loop reads CASSQVLKGGAFF. CDR3 in DNA: TGTGCCAGCAGCCAAGTCTTAAAGGGGGGAGCTTTCTTT.

The chain is built from TRBV19 and TRBJ2-1, with TRBD2 matching 10 bases. CDR3 length: 16 amino acids. Germline CDR1 LNHDA, CDR2 SQIVND (reference sequence). The trim removed 7 bases at V and 3 bases at J, leaving 9 bases unmatched. For the CDR3, the DNA is TGTGCCAGTAAGAAGTCTAGCGGGGGCTACTACAATGAGCAGTTCTTC. It specifies CASKKSSGGYYNEQFF.

The chain joins TRBV30 to TRBJ2-3, with TRBD2 matching 10 bases. With V trimmed by 7 bases and J by 5 bases, 9 bases remained unmatched. The germline V gene has CDR1 GTSNPN and CDR2 SVGIG (reference sequence). This CDR3 is 14 amino acids long. Here the CDR3 reads CASDTSGMGDTQYF. The CDR3 nucleotides read TGTGCCTCGGATACTAGCGGGATGGGAGATACGCAGTATTTT.

The J gene is TRBJ1-1, the V gene TRBV6-4, with 9 bases identical to TRBD1. V dropped 4 bases and J dropped 0; count of bases not matched to a gene: 3. In germline, CDR1 is MRHNA, CDR2 SNTAGT. The CDR3 totals 15 residues. CDR3 sequence (DNA): TGTGCCAGCAGTGTTACAGGGGGCTTGAACACTGAAGCTTTCTTT. Its translation is CASSVTGGLNTEAFF.

The chain employs TRBV19 and TRBJ2-1; maybe TRBD2 (6 bases). Germline CDR1 reads LNHDA; CDR2 reads SQIVND (reference sequence). Between the trimmed V and J ends, which lost 4 bases and 3 bases, there was a span of 22 bases. The CDR3 loop spans 18 amino acids. The CDR3 DNA follows: TGTGCCAGTAGTAGACCCCCTTACGCGGGGACGGTCTACAATGAGCAGTTCTTC. Residues: CASSRPPYAGTVYNEQFF.

J is TRBJ1-1 and V is TRBV7-9; D gene unclear. In germline, CDR1 is SEHNR, CDR2 FQNEAQ (reference sequence). Trimming took 5 bases from V and 3 from J, leaving 13 bases between them. The CDR3 covers 14 residues. CDR3 DNA sequence: TGTGCCAGCAGCCCAACGGGCAGCGACACTGAAGCTTTCTTT. Its protein product is CASSPTGSDTEAFF. Full variable domain (outside the CDR3, taken from reference TRBV7-9 and TRBJ1-1): DTGVSQNPRHKITKRGQNVTFRCDPISEHNRLYWYRQTLGQGPEFLTYFQNEAQLEKSRLLSDRFSAERPKGSFSTLEIQRTEQGDSAMYLCASSPTGSDTEAFFGQGTRLTVV.

The rearrangement joins TRBV18 to TRBJ1-1; 9 nucleotides line up with TRBD1. From germline, CDR1 is KGHSH and CDR2 LQKENI. V was clipped by 6 bases and J by 1 base; unmatched bases: 9. The CDR3 is made up of 16 amino acids. The CDR3 sequence is CASSRTGVKGNTEAFF. The CDR3, as DNA: TGTGCCAGCTCCCGGACAGGGGTTAAAGGGAACACTGAAGCTTTCTTT.

The chain combines TRBV7-9 with TRBJ1-4; tentative D call: TRBD1 (5 bases). This CDR3 contains 16 residues. Trimming took off 0 bases at V and 8 bases at J, with 16 bases between the two ends. CDR1 is SEHNR and CDR2 is FQNEAQ in the germline V gene (reference sequence). The CDR3 DNA sequence: TGTGCCAGCAGCTTAGCGATGGGCCAGGGTGGAGAAAAACTGTTTTTT. Translating it yields CASSLAMGQGGEKLFF.

The chain carries TRBV19 and TRBJ1-1; D is possibly TRBD1 (5 bases). The germline gives CDR1 LNHDA, CDR2 SQIVND (reference sequence). The CDR3 covers 15 residues. Trimming took off 6 bases at V and 3 bases at J, with 17 bases between the two ends. CDR3 protein: CASRRGLLGHTEAFF. The CDR3 DNA reads as TGTGCCAGTAGGAGAGGGTTGCTGGGACACACTGAAGCTTTCTTT.

The chain couples TRBV18 to TRBJ2-7; 8 positions match TRBD1. Looked up from germline, CDR1 is KGHSH and CDR2 is LQKENI. The V gene end was trimmed by 5 bases and the J gene end by 6 bases; junction bases not matched to a gene: 3. There are 12 residues in the CDR3. In nucleotides, the CDR3 is TGTGCCAGCTCAGAGACAGGGGTCGAGCAGTACTTC. Translated: CASSETGVEQYF.